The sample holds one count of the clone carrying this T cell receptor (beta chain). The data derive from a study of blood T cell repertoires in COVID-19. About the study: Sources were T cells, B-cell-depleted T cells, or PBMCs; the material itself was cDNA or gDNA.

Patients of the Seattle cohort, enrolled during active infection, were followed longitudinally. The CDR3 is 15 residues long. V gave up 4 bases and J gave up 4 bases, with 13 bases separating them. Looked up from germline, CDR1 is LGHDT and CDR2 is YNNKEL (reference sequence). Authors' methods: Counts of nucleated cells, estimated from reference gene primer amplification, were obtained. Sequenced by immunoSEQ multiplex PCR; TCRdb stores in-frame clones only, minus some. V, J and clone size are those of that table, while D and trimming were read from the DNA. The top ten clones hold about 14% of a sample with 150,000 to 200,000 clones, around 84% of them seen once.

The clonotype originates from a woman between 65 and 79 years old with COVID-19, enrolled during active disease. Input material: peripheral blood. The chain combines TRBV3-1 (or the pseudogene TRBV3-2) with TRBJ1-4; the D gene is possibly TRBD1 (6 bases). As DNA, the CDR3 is TGTGCCAGCAGCCCTTGGACAGCTAGTAATGAAAAACTGTTTTTT. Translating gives CASSPWTASNEKLFF.